The present T cell receptor (beta chain) was sequenced within a study of blood T cell repertoires in COVID-19. About the study: The United States, Italy and Spain supplied acute and convalescent COVID-19 samples. PBMCs, B-cell-depleted T cells, or T cells provided the cDNA or gDNA that made up the material.

Germline values: CDR1 SNHLY, CDR2 FYNNEI. The CDR3 is 15 residues long. The V and J ends lost 6 bases and 4 bases respectively, with 18 bases between them. Cohorts were based on clinical histories the participants reported. Authors' methods: Amplification with reference gene primers provided the estimates of nucleated cell counts. Here immunoSEQ multiplex PCR was the method, and the copy in TCRdb shows in-frame clones only, minus some. V and J calls and clone size are given by that table; D and trimming were obtained from the DNA. Here the sample spans fewer than 400,000 clones, 90% being singletons. The V gene is TRBV2, the J gene TRBJ1-1, with D hard to call. Sequenced sample: PBMCs or T cells enriched from blood (not recorded which). This sequence originates from a woman aged 25 to 39 who had been exposed to COVID-19. As DNA, the CDR3 is TGTGCCAGCAGACAAGACACTAGCTCGGTCACTGAAGCTTTCTTT. Protein product: CASRQDTSSVTEAFF.